This T cell receptor (beta chain) stems from a study of cytomegalovirus exposure and HLA in healthy donors. The study's findings and limits: It was reported that the classifier diagnosed cytomegalovirus status with high specificity and sensitivity in both the original and validation cohorts.

J gave up 5 bases and V 5 bases, and 12 bases lay outside the gene matches. Per germline, CDR1 SEHNR and CDR2 FQNEAQ (reference sequence). The CDR3 consists of 17 residues. With respect to this clone: Its antigen is currently unknown.

Measured with immunoSEQ multiplex PCR; TCRdb has only the in-frame clones, and not every one. The table lists around 180,000 clones, roughly 84% of them singletons. Input material: PBMCs. The origin of this receptor is a man between 18 and 29 years old in good health and CMV-seropositive. The chain is built from TRBV7-9 and TRBJ2-2; the match to TRBD2 covers 9 bases. CDR3 amino acids: CASSPLAGGPGTGELFF. The CDR3 DNA reads as TGTGCCAGCAGCCCCCTTGCGGGAGGGCCAGGTACCGGGGAGCTGTTTTTT.